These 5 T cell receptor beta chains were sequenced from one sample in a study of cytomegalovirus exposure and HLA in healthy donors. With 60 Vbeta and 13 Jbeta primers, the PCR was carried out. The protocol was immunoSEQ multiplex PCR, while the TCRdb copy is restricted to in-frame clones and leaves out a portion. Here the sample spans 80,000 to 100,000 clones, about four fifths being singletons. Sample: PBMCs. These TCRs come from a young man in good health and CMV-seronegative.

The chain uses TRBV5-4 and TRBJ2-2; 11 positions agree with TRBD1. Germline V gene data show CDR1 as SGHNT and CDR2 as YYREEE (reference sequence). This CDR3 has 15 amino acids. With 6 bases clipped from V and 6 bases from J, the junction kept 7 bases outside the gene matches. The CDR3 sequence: CASNSPGQGAGELFF. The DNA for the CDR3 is TGTGCCAGCAACTCCCCGGGACAGGGGGCCGGGGAGCTGTTTTTT.

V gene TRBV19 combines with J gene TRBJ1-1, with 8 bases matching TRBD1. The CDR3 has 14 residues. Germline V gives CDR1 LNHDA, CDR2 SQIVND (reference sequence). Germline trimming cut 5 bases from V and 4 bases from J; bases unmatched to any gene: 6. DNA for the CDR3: TGTGCCAGTAGTTCCCAGGGGGCCAGCACTGAAGCTTTCTTT. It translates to CASSSQGASTEAFF.

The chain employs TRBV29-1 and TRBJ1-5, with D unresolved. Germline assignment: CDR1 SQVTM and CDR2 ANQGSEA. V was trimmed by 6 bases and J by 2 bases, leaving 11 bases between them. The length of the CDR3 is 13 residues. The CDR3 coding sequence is TGCAGCGTCCTCGATGAGGGCAATCAGCCCCAGCATTTT. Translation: CSVLDEGNQPQHF.

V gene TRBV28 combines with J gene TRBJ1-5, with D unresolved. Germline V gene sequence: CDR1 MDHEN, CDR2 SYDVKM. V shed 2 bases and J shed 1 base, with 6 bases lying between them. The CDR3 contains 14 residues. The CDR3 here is CASSLRLSNQPQHF. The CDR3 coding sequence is TGTGCCAGCAGTTTACGTCTCAGCAATCAGCCCCAGCATTTT.

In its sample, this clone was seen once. CDR3 DNA: TGCGCCAGCAGCTGGTCCGCCGACAGCTACTCCTACGAGCAGTACTTC. Residues: CASSWSADSYSYEQYF. The rearrangement joins TRBV5-1 to TRBJ2-7; D possibly corresponds to TRBD1 (5 bases). Germline V gives CDR1 SGHRS, CDR2 YFSETQ. The CDR3 is 16 residues long. V shed 3 bases and J shed 0 bases, with 16 bases lying between them.